Presented here are 17 T cell receptor beta chains from one specimen sequenced in a study of blood T cell repertoires in COVID-19. The protocol was immunoSEQ multiplex PCR, while the TCRdb copy is restricted to in-frame clones and leaves out a portion. Of around 200,000 clones listed, approximately 87% are singletons. Sequenced: peripheral blood. The receptors here all came from a young woman who had recovered from COVID-19.

This clone was found many times. The V gene is TRBV4-2, the J gene TRBJ2-1; 8 bases map to TRBD2. The germline V gene encodes CDR1 LGHNA and CDR2 YNFKEQ. CDR3 length equals 16 residues. J lost 5 bases, V lost 1 base, and 7 bases had no gene match. The CDR3 nucleotides are TGTGCCAGCAGCCAAGGCCATGGGACTAGTGACAATGAGCAGTTCTTC. This codes for CASSQGHGTSDNEQFF.

The chain links TRBV7-3 to TRBJ2-1; D uncertain. The CDR3 has 13 residues. Germline V gene data show CDR1 as SGHTA and CDR2 as FQGTGA. The germline V and J ends were trimmed by 1 base and 7 bases, with 8 bases remaining between them. This CDR3 is CASSLRSGNEQFF. The CDR3, as DNA: TGTGCCAGCAGCTTAAGATCCGGGAATGAGCAGTTCTTC.

This clone appeared a few times. The CDR3 is CASSYRTRDEKLFF. As DNA, the CDR3 is TGTGCCAGCAGTTACAGGACTAGGGATGAAAAACTGTTTTTT. V gene TRBV6-5 combines with J gene TRBJ1-4; no clear D. The CDR3 is 14 residues long. The germline V gene encodes CDR1 MNHEY and CDR2 SVGAGI. V shed 2 bases and J shed 6 bases, with 10 bases lying between them.

V gene TRBV5-1 combines with J gene TRBJ1-1, with 9 nucleotides matching TRBD1. The ends lost 0 bases at V and 7 bases at J; junction bases unmatched: 10. The CDR3 consists of 16 residues. The germline V gene encodes CDR1 SGHRS and CDR2 YFSETQ. The CDR3 DNA sequence: TGCGCCAGCAGCTTGGTACAGGGGGCGCGGATGCTTGAAGCTTTCTTT. Translating it yields CASSLVQGARMLEAFF.

This chain joins TRBV12-3 or TRBV12-4 and TRBJ2-5, with 8 bases matching TRBD1. The junction had 8 bases not matched to a gene; V was cut back by 9 bases and J by 5 bases. This CDR3 is 13 amino acids long. The CDR3, as DNA: TGTGCCAGTCAGGGACAGGCAAGGGAGACCCAGTACTTC. It translates to CASQGQARETQYF.

This clone has just a few counts. The chain is built from TRBV6-4 and TRBJ1-6; D gene uncertain. Deletions cut 0 bases from V and 7 bases from J, with 10 bases between. The CDR3 is 15 amino acids. Germline values: CDR1 MRHNA, CDR2 SNTAGT. The CDR3 protein is CASSDSTGGNSPLHF. For the CDR3, the DNA is TGTGCCAGCAGTGACTCGACCGGAGGGAATTCACCCCTCCACTTT.

This clone was detected only a few times. The CDR3 sequence: CASSAGDSEKLFF. Written as DNA, the CDR3 is TGTGCCAGCAGTGCAGGGGATAGTGAAAAACTGTTTTTT. The chain joins TRBV6-4 to TRBJ1-4; D perhaps matches TRBD1 (6 bases). Deletions cut 4 bases from V and 7 bases from J, with 10 bases between. The germline V gene encodes CDR1 MRHNA and CDR2 SNTAGT. The CDR3 totals 13 residues.

The rearrangement uses TRBV27 and TRBJ2-7; the D gene is possibly TRBD1 (6 bases). Trimming removed 3 bases at V and 6 bases at J, with 15 bases between. This CDR3 is built from 14 residues. Germline CDR1 MNHEY, CDR2 SMNVEV (reference sequence). The CDR3 sequence: CASSLLGHGAEQYF. The CDR3 DNA reads TGTGCCAGCAGTTTGTTGGGACACGGCGCCGAGCAGTACTTC.

The rearrangement uses TRBV5-1 and TRBJ2-1; 9 bases map to TRBD2. The CDR3 totals 16 residues. Germline V lookup: CDR1 SGHRS, CDR2 YFSETQ. Trimming cost V 1 base and J 5 bases; bases outside gene matches: 7. The CDR3 loop is CASSLPPSGTHNEQFF. The CDR3 nucleotides are TGCGCCAGCAGCTTGCCGCCTAGCGGGACCCACAATGAGCAGTTCTTC.

The chain uses TRBV9 and TRBJ2-3; D is possibly TRBD1 (5 bases). The V end lost 0 bases, the J end lost 2 bases, and 10 bases lay between the germline ends. Germline V gene lookup returns CDR1 SGDLS and CDR2 YYNGEE. The CDR3 contains 15 residues. The CDR3: CASSVEGHYTDTQYF. The CDR3 DNA follows: TGTGCCAGCAGCGTAGAGGGGCACTACACAGATACGCAGTATTTT.

This chain uses TRBV7-2 with TRBJ1-2; tentative D call: TRBD1 (5 bases). CDR3 length equals 14 residues. Germline lookup yields CDR1 SGHTA and CDR2 FQGNSA. V was cut by 1 base and J by 4 bases, with 10 bases left in between. The CDR3 DNA reads as TGTGCCAGCAGCTTAGGGGCAGGGTCCTATGGCTACACCTTC. Its translation is CASSLGAGSYGYTF.

The chain employs TRBV15 and TRBJ1-2, with D possibly matching TRBD1 (5 bases). The CDR3 spans 14 residues. Deletions cut 1 base from V and 2 bases from J, with 8 bases between. Germline V gives CDR1 LNHNV, CDR2 YYDKDF (reference sequence). The CDR3, as DNA: TGTGCCACCAGCAGAGGTGACAGCAACTATGGCTACACCTTC. It translates to CATSRGDSNYGYTF.

The chain uses TRBV27 and TRBJ1-1; no clear D. Germline V CDR1 and CDR2: MNHEY, SMNVEV (reference sequence). The germline V and J ends were trimmed by 4 bases and 8 bases, with 17 bases remaining between them. CDR3 length: 14 residues. CDR3 residues: CASSSPSGGREAFF. The CDR3 DNA reads as TGTGCCAGCAGTTCACCCTCCGGCGGGAGAGAAGCTTTCTTT.

The chain carries TRBV27 and TRBJ2-3; 7 bases line up with TRBD2. Per germline, CDR1 MNHEY and CDR2 SMNVEV (reference sequence). CDR3 length: 14 amino acids. J gave up 5 bases and V 2 bases, and 4 bases lay outside the gene matches. CDR3 DNA: TGTGCCAGCAGTTTAGCGGGAGCGGTAGATACGCAGTATTTT. Translation gives CASSLAGAVDTQYF.

The gene calls are TRBV7-8 and TRBJ2-2; D may be TRBD2 (6 bases). The germline V gene has CDR1 SGHVS and CDR2 FQNEAQ. V was cut by 5 bases and J by 5 bases, with 18 bases left in between. CDR3 size: 16 residues. The CDR3 spells CASSLSRIAATGELFF. CDR3 DNA: TGTGCCAGCAGCCTCTCAAGGATAGCGGCGACCGGGGAGCTGTTTTTT.

J is TRBJ2-5 and V is TRBV29-1, with 13 bases identical to TRBD2. The CDR3 loop spans 14 amino acids. Germline CDR1 and CDR2: SQVTM and ANQGSEA. The V and J ends lost 4 bases and 6 bases, in that order; junction bases with no gene match: 5. The CDR3 bases are TGCAGCGTTGGCGGGACTAGCGGGATAAAGACCCAGTACTTC. Protein: CSVGGTSGIKTQYF. Complete variable domain (other parts from reference TRBV29-1 and TRBJ2-5): SAVISQKPSRDICQRGTSLTIQCQVDSQVTMMFWYRQQPGQSLTLIATANQGSEATYESGFVIDKFPISRPNLTFSTLTVSNMSPEDSSIYLCSVGGTSGIKTQYFGPGTRLLVL.

The chain couples TRBV3-1 (or the pseudogene TRBV3-2) to TRBJ2-6, with TRBD2 matching over 9 bases. The V gene's germline CDR1 is LGHDT and CDR2 YNNKEL (reference sequence). This CDR3 comprises 21 residues. The junction had 20 bases not matched to a gene; V was cut back by 8 bases and J by 0 bases. CDR3 DNA sequence: TGTGCCAGCCGAGGGCCACCGGGACTAGCCTATCTCTACTCTGGGGCCAACGTCCTGACTTTC. It encodes CASRGPPGLAYLYSGANVLTF.